This T cell receptor (beta chain) was identified during a study of blood T cell repertoires in COVID-19. About the study: Some COVID-19 samples were acute and others convalescent; all came from the United States, Italy and Spain. T cells, B-cell-depleted T cells, or PBMCs supplied cDNA or gDNA.

This clone has only one observation. The CDR3 extends over 12 amino acids. CDR1 is MDHEN and CDR2 is SYDVKM in the germline V gene. Between the trimmed V and J ends, which lost 7 bases and 3 bases, there was a span of 10 bases. In the original processing: Reference gene primer amplification yielded estimated nucleated cell counts. The method was immunoSEQ multiplex PCR; TCRdb's version includes in-frame clones alone and lacks a portion of them. D and trimming were read from the DNA, whereas the V and J calls and clone size are those reported in that table. Here the sample spans 150,000 to 200,000 clones, more than 70% being singletons.

The chain has TRBV28 and TRBJ2-7, with D tentatively TRBD1 (5 bases). Sample: peripheral blood. The clonotype originates from a human donor in a cohort sampled during active COVID-19. CDR3 residues: CASNQGFYEQYF. The CDR3 coding sequence is TGTGCCAGCAACCAGGGTTTCTACGAGCAGTACTTC.